Shown below are 14 T cell receptor beta chains from a single sample sequenced in a study of shared clonotypes between healthy human individuals. Only in-frame clones appear in the TCRdb table, and some are missing; sequencing was by immunoSEQ multiplex PCR. The sample lists about 1 million clones, more than 60% occurring once. Sequenced: memory CD4+ T cells sorted from blood. Subset noted: CD45RA-negative fraction. The receptor set was obtained from a man between 18 and 29 years old in good health.

In its sample, this clone was seen a few times. V usage is TRBV2 and J usage is TRBJ2-2; D is undetermined. In germline, CDR1 is SNHLY, CDR2 FYNNEI. Trimming removed 6 bases from V and 4 bases from J, with 6 bases in between. This CDR3 spans 12 amino acids. CDR3 nucleotide sequence: TGTGCCAGCAGAGCGTTCACCGGGGAGCTGTTTTTT. Protein product: CASRAFTGELFF.

The chain uses TRBV10-3 and TRBJ1-4; maybe TRBD1 (6 bases). Trimming stripped 6 bases from V and 2 bases from J, with 10 bases between. Germline-derived CDR1 and CDR2 are ENHRY and SYGVKD. CDR3 length: 14 residues. Here the CDR3 reads CAIRGGRTNEKLFF. Here the CDR3 DNA reads TGTGCCATCAGGGGGGGCCGGACTAATGAAAAACTGTTTTTT.

V is TRBV28 and J is TRBJ1-6; D uncertain. Germline loops: CDR1 MDHEN, CDR2 SYDVKM. The V gene lost 8 bases and the J gene lost 2 bases, with 13 bases spanning the gap. The CDR3 contains 15 residues. CDR3 protein: CASVDTSTYNSPLHF. The CDR3 DNA sequence: TGTGCCAGCGTAGACACCTCCACCTATAATTCACCCCTCCACTTT.

The chain couples TRBV15 to TRBJ1-2; D gene ambiguous. CDR3 length: 15 residues. Germline assignment: CDR1 LNHNV and CDR2 YYDKDF (reference sequence). V lost 6 bases to trimming and J lost 1 base, with 15 bases between them. The CDR3 DNA sequence: TGTGCCACCAGTGCCTATAGGAACATTAACTATGGCTACACCTTC. This translates into CATSAYRNINYGYTF. The full variable domain, its missing parts supplied by reference TRBV15 and TRBJ1-2, is DAMVIQNPRYQVTQFGKPVTLSCSQTLNHNVMYWYQQKSSQAPKLLFHYYDKDFNNEADTPDNFQSRRPNTSFCFLDIRSPGLGDTAMYLCATSAYRNINYGYTFGSGTRLTVV.

The chain carries TRBV29-1 and TRBJ2-7; TRBD2 matches 8 bases. Trimming took 5 bases from V and 7 from J; bases not matched to a gene: 13. Germline V gives CDR1 SQVTM, CDR2 ANQGSEA. This CDR3 has 14 amino acids. CDR3 sequence (DNA): TGCAGCGTTCTTAACCGGGGGGGGGCGAAGGAGCAGTACTTC. Translating it yields CSVLNRGGAKEQYF.

The chain uses TRBV7-3 and TRBJ2-3; tentative D call: TRBD1 (6 bases). The length of the CDR3 is 15 residues. With 5 bases removed from V and 0 bases from J, the gap between germline ends came to 12 bases. CDR1 is SGHTA and CDR2 is FQGTGA in the germline V gene. The CDR3 loop reads CASSPSDRSTDTQYF. CDR3 DNA sequence: TGTGCCAGCAGCCCATCGGACAGAAGCACAGATACGCAGTATTTT.

This clone was seen only once. This chain uses TRBV11-2 with TRBJ2-5, with D uncertain. Germline assignment: CDR1 SGHAT and CDR2 FQNNGV. The V end lost 0 bases, the J end lost 0 bases, and 8 bases lay between the germline ends. The CDR3 has 15 amino acids. The CDR3 protein is CASSLDPGYQETQYF. The CDR3 DNA follows: TGTGCCAGCAGCTTAGATCCCGGGTACCAAGAGACCCAGTACTTC.

The chain is built from TRBV7-2 and TRBJ2-4; D unresolved. Germline V CDR1 and CDR2: SGHTA, FQGNSA. Trimming pared 4 bases from V and 4 bases from J, leaving 8 bases between. The CDR3 consists of 13 residues. DNA of the CDR3: TGTGCCAGCAGCTCAAGCTCGAAAAACATTCAGTACTTC. It encodes CASSSSSKNIQYF.

The chain recombines TRBV5-4 with TRBJ2-5; D remains ambiguous. Germline lookup yields CDR1 SGHNT and CDR2 YYREEE (reference sequence). V was trimmed by 2 bases and J by 5 bases, leaving 13 bases between them. CDR3 length equals 14 residues. The CDR3 spells CASSFTAQSETQYF. The CDR3 bases are TGTGCCAGCAGCTTCACAGCCCAGAGCGAGACCCAGTACTTC.

This clone appeared many times. The chain recombines TRBV28 with TRBJ1-5, with D possibly TRBD1 on 5 matching bases. V lost 2 bases and J lost 6, with 17 bases in between. This CDR3 region has 16 residues. Germline lookup yields CDR1 MDHEN and CDR2 SYDVKM. The CDR3 DNA follows: TGTGCCAGCAGTTTAGGCTTTATAAGCAGGGTTCAGCCCCAGCATTTT. This codes for CASSLGFISRVQPQHF.

The J gene is TRBJ1-2, the V gene TRBV29-1; tentatively, D is TRBD1 (6 bases). Germline loops: CDR1 SQVTM, CDR2 ANQGSEA. Deletions cut 7 bases from V and 3 bases from J, with 12 bases between. The CDR3 is 12 amino acids. Written as DNA, the CDR3 is TGCAGCGGGGTGGACAGCTACTATGGCTACACCTTC. Protein: CSGVDSYYGYTF.

The chain links TRBV7-6 to TRBJ2-1; 9 bases fit TRBD2. Trimming cost V 0 bases and J 6 bases; bases outside gene matches: 6. CDR1 SGHVS and CDR2 FNYEAQ come from the germline V gene. This CDR3 comprises 16 residues. CDR3 in amino acids: CASSLAGGTSPNEQFF. In nucleotides, the CDR3 is TGTGCCAGCAGCTTAGCCGGTGGGACTAGCCCCAATGAGCAGTTCTTC.

The chain recombines TRBV5-1 with TRBJ2-5; 9 bases fit TRBD2. V lost 0 bases, J lost 5 bases, and 8 bases stayed unmatched. Per the germline V gene, CDR1 is SGHRS and CDR2 is YFSETQ. The CDR3 is made up of 16 amino acids. The CDR3 nucleotides read TGCGCCAGCAGCTTGGCAACGGCGGGGGGGCCGGAGACCCAGTACTTC. The encoded protein is CASSLATAGGPETQYF.

This clone was seen a handful of times. The V and J genes are TRBV29-1 and TRBJ1-1; TRBD1 agrees at 8 bases. V lost 4 bases to trimming and J lost 1 base; unmatched junction nucleotides: 2. The CDR3 has 13 residues. The germline V gene encodes CDR1 SQVTM and CDR2 ANQGSEA. CDR3: CSVVGQGNTEAFF. The CDR3 DNA follows: TGCAGCGTTGTAGGACAGGGGAACACTGAAGCTTTCTTT.